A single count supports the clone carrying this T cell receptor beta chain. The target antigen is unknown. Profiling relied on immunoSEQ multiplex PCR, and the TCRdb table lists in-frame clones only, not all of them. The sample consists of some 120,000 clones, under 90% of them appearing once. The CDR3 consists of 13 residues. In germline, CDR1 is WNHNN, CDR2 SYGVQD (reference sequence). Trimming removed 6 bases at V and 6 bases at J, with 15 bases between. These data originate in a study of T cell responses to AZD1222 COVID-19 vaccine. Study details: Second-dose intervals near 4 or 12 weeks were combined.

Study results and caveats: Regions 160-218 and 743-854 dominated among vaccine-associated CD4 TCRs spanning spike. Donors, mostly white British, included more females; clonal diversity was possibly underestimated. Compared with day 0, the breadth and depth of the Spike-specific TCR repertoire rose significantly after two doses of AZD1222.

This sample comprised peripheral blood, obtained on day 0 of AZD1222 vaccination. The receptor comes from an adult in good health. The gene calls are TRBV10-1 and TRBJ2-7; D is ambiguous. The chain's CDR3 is CASSGNPSGEQYF. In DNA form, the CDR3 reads TGCGCCAGCAGCGGCAACCCCTCTGGCGAGCAGTACTTC.